A single sample gave rise to the 5 T cell receptor beta chains below, sequenced in a study of Graves' ophthalmopathy and Graves' hyperthyroidism. Amplifying from RNA transcripts, the study obtained TCR beta CDR3 regions. RT-PCR was first run with HTBI primers, then multiplex PCR in a second round. TCRdb independently ran MiXCR on the multiplex PCR reads; one entry per CDR3 protein. This table holds a few hundred thousand distinct CDR3 sequences, 15% to 20% found once. Source material: peripheral blood. These receptors were collected from an adult man with Graves' ophthalmopathy.

This clonotype was observed at least ten times. The gene calls are TRBV3-1 and TRBJ1-1; D unclear. V lost 4 bases and J 4 bases, leaving 19 bases between the germline ends. The CDR3 has 16 residues. The germline gives CDR1 LGHDT, CDR2 YNNKEL (reference sequence). CDR3 region: CASSPNLRFLGTEAFF. As DNA, the CDR3 is TGTGCCAGCAGCCCCAACCTGAGGTTTTTGGGCACTGAAGCTTTCTTT.

The chain is built from TRBV7-9 and TRBJ2-5; perhaps D is TRBD1 or TRBD2 (5 bases each). Germline V lookup: CDR1 SEHNR, CDR2 FQNEAQ (reference sequence). The CDR3 loop spans 13 amino acids. Trimming removed 5 bases at V and 1 base at J, with 8 bases between. The CDR3 loop reads CASSGTSQETQYF. CDR3 nucleotides: TGTGCCAGCAGCGGGACCAGCCAAGAGACCCAGTACTTC.

This clonotype came up many times. This chain links TRBV6-2 or TRBV6-3 with TRBJ1-1; D is unresolved. The V and J ends lost 6 bases and 4 bases respectively, with 12 bases between them. Germline V gene sequence: CDR1 MNHEY, CDR2 SVGEGT. This CDR3 has 13 residues. In DNA, the CDR3 is TGTGCCAGCAGCGCGGCGCGACGCACTGAAGCTTTCTTT. Residues: CASSAARRTEAFF.

The chain has TRBV28 and TRBJ1-2; D gene ambiguous. Germline V gene lookup returns CDR1 MDHEN and CDR2 SYDVKM. V gave up 7 bases and J gave up 3 bases, with 21 bases separating them. This CDR3 is built from 16 residues. The CDR3 DNA follows: TGTGCCAGCAACCTCGACGGGCTAACGACTCACTATGGCTACACCTTC. Encoded protein: CASNLDGLTTHYGYTF.

This clonotype has at least ten counts. The CDR3 reads CASSPQTWEQYF. CDR3 nucleotides: TGTGCCAGCAGTCCCCAGACTTGGGAGCAGTACTTC. The chain carries TRBV12-3 or TRBV12-4 and TRBJ2-7; D gene uncertain. The CDR3 sequence is 12 residues long. The V end was cut by 5 bases, the J end by 7 bases, with 12 bases between.